Following are 7 T cell receptor beta chains from one sample sequenced in a study of T cell responses to AZD1222 COVID-19 vaccine. Profiling relied on immunoSEQ multiplex PCR, and the TCRdb table lists in-frame clones only, not all of them. Among roughly 140,000 clones listed, 85% to 95% were seen once. Sequences were derived from peripheral blood, sampled on day 0 of AZD1222 vaccination. These receptors all come from an adult in good health.

In this sample, this clone turned up once. V and J are TRBV2 and TRBJ2-7; possible D gene TRBD2, 8 bases. The germline gives CDR1 SNHLY, CDR2 FYNNEI. V lost 7 bases, J lost 4 bases, and 23 bases lay in between. The CDR3 sequence is 16 residues long. CDR3 loop: CASIREGANSAYEQYF. The CDR3 nucleotides are TGTGCCAGCATCCGGGAGGGGGCGAATTCGGCATACGAGCAGTACTTC.

The CDR3 coding sequence is TGTGCCAGCAGTGTCGAGGGGGCTGGAAACACCATATATTTT. Amino acids: CASSVEGAGNTIYF. J is TRBJ1-3 and V is TRBV2, with D perhaps TRBD1 (6 bases). V dropped 4 bases and J dropped 2 bases, with 9 bases sitting between them. Germline lookup yields CDR1 SNHLY and CDR2 FYNNEI. The CDR3 runs to 14 residues.

This sequence joins TRBV6-5 and TRBJ1-1, with D possibly being TRBD1 (5 bases). Germline assignment: CDR1 MNHEY and CDR2 SVGAGI. V lost 2 bases, J lost 5 bases, and 9 bases lay in between. This CDR3 is 13 amino acids long. CDR3 loop: CASSYEGLTEAFF. The CDR3 DNA follows: TGTGCCAGCAGTTACGAGGGGCTGACTGAAGCTTTCTTT.

The chain combines TRBV12-3 or TRBV12-4 with TRBJ1-5; a possible D gene is TRBD1 (6 bases). This CDR3 has 13 amino acids. V was shortened by 6 bases and J by 4 bases, with 10 bases between the two germline ends. The CDR3 DNA is TGTGCCAGCAGGGACAGCTTAAATCAGCCCCAGCATTTT. Encoded protein: CASRDSLNQPQHF.

This clone was seen a handful of times. The chain combines TRBV21-1 with TRBJ2-7; TRBD2, the table's D call, was not compared with the DNA. TRBV21-1 is flagged as a pseudogene. This CDR3 has 14 amino acids. The CDR3 nucleotides are TGTGCCAGCAGCATAGGACTAGCGATCTACGAGCAGTACTTC. It is translated as CASSIGLAIYEQYF.

This sequence joins TRBV29-1 and TRBJ1-2; TRBD1 is a possible D gene (5 bases). Trimming took 6 bases from V and 11 from J, leaving 16 bases between them. Germline values: CDR1 SQVTM, CDR2 ANQGSEA. This CDR3 has 11 residues. The CDR3 loop reads CSVAVGLGYTF. The CDR3, as DNA: TGCAGCGTCGCCGTGGGGCTGGGGTACACCTTC.

The V and J genes are TRBV5-1 and TRBJ2-7; 11 bases map to TRBD2. Germline trimming cut 4 bases from V and 3 bases from J; bases unmatched to any gene: 6. This CDR3 has 15 residues. CDR1 is SGHRS, CDR2 YFSETQ, per germline. CDR3 loop: CASSEGLAGIYEQYF. In DNA form, the CDR3 reads TGCGCCAGCAGCGAAGGACTAGCGGGCATCTACGAGCAGTACTTC.